The rows below give T cell receptor beta chains drawn from one sample of a study of T cell repertoires in cytomegalovirus infection. Their antigens are not known. TCRdb ran MiXCR on the reads and lists one entry per CDR3 protein. The table has hundreds of thousands of distinct CDR3 sequences, about 29% seen once. Source: cultured PBMCs, taken from culture after CMV antigen stimulation. Source of these receptors: a human donor in good health (CMV status not recorded). Some clones in this sample may be carry-over from other donors' samples. Both conserved end residues are part of each CDR3. D genes are given only for firm matches. Where a row states a size, it is once, few, many or the class of an expanded clone; other rows omit it.

d_call clone_size j_call v_call cdr3_aa cdr3_nt
TRBD1 once TRBJ2-5 TRBV2 CASMISGQQETQYF TGTGCCAGCATGATCTCGGGACAGCAAGAGACCCAGTACTTC
- - TRBJ1-2 TRBV4-2 CASSQVSNPYGYTF TGTGCCAGCAGCCAAGTTTCTAATCCCTATGGCTACACCTTC
- - TRBJ2-1 TRBV27 CASSLWGGSYNEQFF TGTGCCAGCAGTTTATGGGGCGGCTCCTACAATGAGCAGTTCTTC
TRBD2 few TRBJ2-1 TRBV6-5 CASSYSTPPSGKGYNEQFF TGTGCCAGCAGTTACTCGACCCCCCCTAGCGGGAAGGGCTACAATGAGCAGTTCTTC
TRBD1 few TRBJ2-1 TRBV7-8 CASSRTGGAYNEQFF TGTGCCAGCAGCCGCACAGGGGGTGCCTACAATGAGCAGTTCTTC
TRBD1 - TRBJ2-4 TRBV18 CASSPPGQGRNIQYF TGTGCCAGCTCACCCCCGGGACAGGGGCGTAACATTCAGTACTTC
- few TRBJ1-1 TRBV2 CASSEKVANTEAFF TGTGCCAGCAGTGAGAAGGTAGCGAACACTGAAGCTTTCTTT
- few TRBJ2-3 TRBV25-1 CASSESPPPPF TGTGCCAGCAGTGAATCTCCTCCACCACCATTT
- - TRBJ2-5 TRBV29-1 CSGQTPQETQYF TGCAGCGGACAGACGCCCCAAGAGACCCAGTACTTC
- - TRBJ2-5 TRBV11-2 CASMGTGGETQYF TGTGCCAGCATGGGTACCGGCGGGGAGACCCAGTACTTC
- few TRBJ1-5 TRBV28 CASRSSGMGRQPQHF TGTGCCAGCAGGTCTTCAGGTATGGGACGCCAGCCCCAGCATTTT
- few TRBJ1-5 TRBV7-8 CASSQRASSGISNQPQHF TGTGCCAGCAGCCAAAGGGCTTCCTCCGGGATCAGCAATCAGCCCCAGCATTTT
- few TRBJ1-2 TRBV5-1 CASSPDRYLNYGYTF TGCGCCAGCAGCCCGGACAGATACCTTAACTATGGCTACACCTTC
- few TRBJ1-1 TRBV7-9 CASSAPGTENTEAFF TGTGCCAGCAGCGCCCCCGGGACGGAGAACACTGAAGCTTTCTTT
- - TRBJ2-2 TRBV7-9 CASSLAIRLGNTGELFF TGTGCCAGCAGCTTAGCGATTCGGCTAGGGAACACCGGGGAGCTGTTTTTT
TRBD1 few TRBJ2-7 TRBV12-5 CASGLRTGISYEQYF TGTGCTAGTGGTTTGAGGACAGGGATTTCCTACGAGCAGTACTTC
- - TRBJ2-2 TRBV12-5 CASGSLGPVNGELFF TGTGCTAGTGGTTCCTTGGGCCCCGTTAACGGGGAGCTGTTTTTT
TRBD1 few TRBJ2-2 TRBV7-2 CASSPLADRGSGGELFF TGTGCCAGCAGTCCTCTGGCGGACAGGGGTAGTGGCGGGGAGCTGTTTTTT
TRBD2 many TRBJ2-1 TRBV7-2 CASRPGTSGSNEQFF TGTGCCAGCAGGCCCGGGACTAGCGGATCCAATGAGCAGTTCTTC
- few TRBJ2-2 TRBV4-1 CASSQDSPAGELFF TGCGCCAGCAGCCAAGATAGTCCCGCCGGGGAGCTGTTTTTT
TRBD2 few TRBJ2-5 TRBV5-1 CASSYGGSGGEETQYF TGCGCCAGCAGCTATGGTGGAAGCGGGGGAGAAGAGACCCAGTACTTC
- many TRBJ2-7 TRBV7-6 CASSLEPGISYEQYF TGTGCCAGCAGCTTAGAGCCCGGGATCTCCTACGAGCAGTACTTC
- few TRBJ1-5 TRBV28 CASSLLKRLSNQPQHF TGTGCCAGCAGTTTATTAAAGAGGTTAAGCAATCAGCCCCAGCATTTT
TRBD2 - TRBJ2-1 TRBV19 CASSIGTSIGEQFF TGTGCCAGTAGTATCGGGACTAGCATAGGTGAGCAGTTCTTC
- many TRBJ1-3 TRBV7-6 CASSLAGRSTSGNTIYF TGTGCCAGCAGCTTAGCGGGACGGTCGACCTCTGGAAACACCATATATTTT
- - TRBJ1-5 TRBV27 CASSLSRSQPQHF TGTGCCAGCAGTTTAAGTAGGAGTCAGCCCCAGCATTTT
- - TRBJ1-1 TRBV12-3/TRBV12-4 CASSLWGMMNTEAFF TGTGCCAGCAGTTTATGGGGCATGATGAACACTGAAGCTTTCTTT
- - TRBJ1-1 TRBV7-3 CASSLTRMGGAEAFF TGTGCCAGCAGCCTCACCAGGATGGGCGGGGCTGAAGCTTTCTTT
- - TRBJ2-1 TRBV2 CASSRASGGPSYNEQFF TGTGCCAGCAGTCGCGCGTCCGGGGGACCCTCCTACAATGAGCAGTTCTTC
- many TRBJ2-7 TRBV7-8 CASSLAVGLATYEQYF TGTGCCAGCAGCTTAGCGGTAGGGCTAGCTACCTACGAGCAGTACTTC
TRBD1 - TRBJ1-4 TRBV12-3/TRBV12-4 CASSSGQGRKLFF TGTGCCAGCAGTTCAGGACAGGGGCGAAAACTGTTTTTT
- many TRBJ1-5 TRBV7-2 CASSLRAGINQPQHF TGTGCCAGCAGCTTAAGGGCGGGTATCAATCAGCCCCAGCATTTT
TRBD1 few TRBJ2-7 TRBV5-1 CASSLEVGRTGYSYEQYF TGCGCCAGCAGCTTGGAAGTTGGTCGGACAGGGTACTCCTACGAGCAGTACTTC
- few TRBJ2-3 TRBV19 CASSMGSYTDTQYF TGTGCCAGTAGTATGGGGAGCTACACAGATACGCAGTATTTT
TRBD2 - TRBJ2-2 TRBV20-1 CSAEREPPNTGELFF TGCAGTGCTGAGCGGGAGCCGCCGAACACCGGGGAGCTGTTTTTT
- - TRBJ1-1 TRBV20-1 CSARAGPGNWNTEAFF TGCAGTGCTAGAGCGGGCCCCGGGAATTGGAACACTGAAGCTTTCTTT
TRBD1 - TRBJ2-7 TRBV2 CATTPGQSPYEQYF TGTGCCACCACACCGGGACAGAGTCCCTACGAGCAGTACTTC
- many TRBJ2-2 TRBV7-2 CASSLRQAGELFF TGTGCCAGCAGCTTACGTCAGGCCGGGGAGCTGTTTTTT
- few TRBJ1-1 TRBV28 CASRDPLNTEAFF TGTGCCAGCAGGGACCCACTGAACACTGAAGCTTTCTTT
- few TRBJ1-5 TRBV15 CATSRFGGNQPQHF TGTGCCACCAGCCGGTTCGGGGGAAATCAGCCCCAGCATTTT
- few TRBJ2-4 TRBV3-1 CASSQSGRPGGIQYF TGTGCCAGCAGCCAAAGTGGTAGGCCTGGAGGGATTCAGTACTTC
- many TRBJ1-4 TRBV7-2 CASSSTAPLVEKLFF TGTGCCAGCAGCTCCACCGCCCCGCTAGTGGAAAAACTGTTTTTT
- - TRBJ2-5 TRBV2 CASIEVRGPQTQYF TGTGCCAGCATAGAGGTCAGGGGCCCACAGACCCAGTACTTC
TRBD1 - TRBJ1-6 TRBV14 CASSPNNRGGNSPLHF TGTGCCAGCAGTCCTAATAACAGGGGGGGTAATTCACCCCTCCACTTT
- few TRBJ1-5 TRBV6-1 CAGGSGAGHSNQPQHF TGTGCCGGTGGGTCGGGGGCCGGACATAGCAATCAGCCCCAGCATTTT
- - TRBJ2-1 TRBV14 CASSPFNLTRYNEQFF TGTGCCAGCAGCCCTTTCAACCTTACTAGATACAATGAGCAGTTCTTC
TRBD2 many TRBJ2-2 TRBV7-8 CASSLDLAGRTGELFF TGTGCCAGCAGCTTGGACCTAGCGGGAAGGACCGGGGAGCTGTTTTTT
- once TRBJ2-1 TRBV19 CASTPTNSYNEQFF TGTGCCAGTACCCCGACAAACTCCTACAATGAGCAGTTCTTC